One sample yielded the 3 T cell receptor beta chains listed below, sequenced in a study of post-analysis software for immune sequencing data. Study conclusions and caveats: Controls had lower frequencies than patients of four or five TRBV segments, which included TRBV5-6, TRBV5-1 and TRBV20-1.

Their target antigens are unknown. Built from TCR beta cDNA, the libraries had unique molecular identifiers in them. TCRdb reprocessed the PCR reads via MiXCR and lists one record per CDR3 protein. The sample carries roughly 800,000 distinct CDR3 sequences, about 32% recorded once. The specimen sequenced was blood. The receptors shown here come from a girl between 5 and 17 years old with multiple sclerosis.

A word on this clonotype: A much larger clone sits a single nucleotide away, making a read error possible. CDR3 DNA: TGTGCCAGTGCTAGCGGCTACAATGAGCAGTACTTC. It encodes CASASGYNEQYF. The V call is TRBV19, the J call TRBJ2-5, with 7 bases aligning to TRBD2. Germline-derived CDR1 and CDR2 are LNHDA and SQIVND (reference sequence). This CDR3 region has 12 residues. The trim removed 8 bases at V and 11 bases at J, leaving 11 bases unmatched. Supplemented by reference TRBV19 and TRBJ2-5, the full variable domain reads DGGITQSPKYLFRKEGQNVTLSCEQNLNHDAMYWYRQDPGQGLRLIYYSQIVNDFQKGDIAEGYSVSREKKESFPLTVTSAQKNPTAFYLCASASGYNEQYFGPGTRLLVL.

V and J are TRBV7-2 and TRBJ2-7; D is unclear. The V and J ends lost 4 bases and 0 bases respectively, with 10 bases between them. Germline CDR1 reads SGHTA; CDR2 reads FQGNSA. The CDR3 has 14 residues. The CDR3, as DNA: TGTGCCAGCAGCTCTTTGGAAAGCTCCTACGAGCAGTACTTC. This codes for CASSSLESSYEQYF.

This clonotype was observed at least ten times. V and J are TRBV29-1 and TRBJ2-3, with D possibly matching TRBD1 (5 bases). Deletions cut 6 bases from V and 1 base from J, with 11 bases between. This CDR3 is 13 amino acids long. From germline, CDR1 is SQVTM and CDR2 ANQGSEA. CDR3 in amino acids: CSVQETGTDTQYF. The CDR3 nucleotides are TGCAGCGTCCAGGAGACAGGCACAGATACGCAGTATTTT.